This T cell receptor beta chain is drawn from a study of human T cells and chemical hapten exposure. Across the study: Alopecia areata, totalis or universalis affected patients who were mostly female.

General study findings and limits: Counts of TCRs expanded at PT1 correlated positively with patch test score.

Germline V CDR1 and CDR2: MNHNS, SASEGT. Trimming left V 1 base short and J 11 bases short, with 16 bases between. This CDR3 is built from 14 residues. Time point of the sample: patch test 3, about 24 weeks after DPC sensitization. This sample's treatment: therapeutic diphenylcyclopropenone sensitization with weekly scalp DPC. This clonotype was recorded many times. Antigen: not known. In the authors' workflow: TCRs per sample had a median of around 100,000 and ranged from about 23,224 to 700,000. TCRdb redid the calling of the RACE reads with MiXCR, one entry per CDR3 protein. TCRdb's processing, not the authors', yielded these V and J calls. The data show over 75,000 distinct CDR3 sequences, with roughly a tenth seen just once and 0.85% to 1.2% held by the top ten.

The chain carries TRBV6-1 and TRBJ2-3; a possible D gene is TRBD2 (6 bases). The receptor's source is a woman aged 25 to 39 with alopecia areata. Some clones in this sample may be carry-over from other donors' samples. Source: whole blood, taken in connection with sensitization to the hapten diphenylcyclopropenone (DPC). CDR3 nucleotides: TGTGCCAGCAGTGAAGACCTTTGGACTAAACTGCAGTATTTT. Translated: CASSEDLWTKLQYF.